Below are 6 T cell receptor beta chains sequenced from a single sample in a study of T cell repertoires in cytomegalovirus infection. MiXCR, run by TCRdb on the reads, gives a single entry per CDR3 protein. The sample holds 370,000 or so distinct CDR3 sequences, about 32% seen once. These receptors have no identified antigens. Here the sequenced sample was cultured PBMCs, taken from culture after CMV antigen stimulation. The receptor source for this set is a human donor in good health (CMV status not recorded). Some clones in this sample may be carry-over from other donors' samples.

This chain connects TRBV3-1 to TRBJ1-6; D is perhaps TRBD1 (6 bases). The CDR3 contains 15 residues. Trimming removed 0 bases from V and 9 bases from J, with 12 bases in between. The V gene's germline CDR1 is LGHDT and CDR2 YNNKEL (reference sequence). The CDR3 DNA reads TGTGCCAGCAGCCAAGATCCGGGGGCGAGTTCACCCCTCCACTTT. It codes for CASSQDPGASSPLHF. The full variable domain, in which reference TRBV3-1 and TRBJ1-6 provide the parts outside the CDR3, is DTAVSQTPKYLVTQMGNDKSIKCEQNLGHDTMYWYKQDSKKFLKIMFSYNNKELIINETVPNRFSPKSPDKAHLNLHINSLELGDSAVYFCASSQDPGASSPLHFGNGTRLTVT.

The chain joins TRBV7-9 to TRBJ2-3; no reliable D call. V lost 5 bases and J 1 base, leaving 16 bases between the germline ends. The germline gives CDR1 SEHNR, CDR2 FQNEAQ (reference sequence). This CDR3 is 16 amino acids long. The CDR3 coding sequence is TGTGCCAGCAGCGTGCTCGCGCAGATAGGCACAGATACGCAGTATTTT. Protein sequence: CASSVLAQIGTDTQYF.

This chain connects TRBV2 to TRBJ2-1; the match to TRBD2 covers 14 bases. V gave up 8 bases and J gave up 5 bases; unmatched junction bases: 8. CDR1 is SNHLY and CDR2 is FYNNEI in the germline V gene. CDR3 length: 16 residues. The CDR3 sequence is CASSGLAGGSDNEQFF. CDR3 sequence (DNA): TGTGCCAGCTCTGGACTAGCGGGAGGATCGGACAATGAGCAGTTCTTC.

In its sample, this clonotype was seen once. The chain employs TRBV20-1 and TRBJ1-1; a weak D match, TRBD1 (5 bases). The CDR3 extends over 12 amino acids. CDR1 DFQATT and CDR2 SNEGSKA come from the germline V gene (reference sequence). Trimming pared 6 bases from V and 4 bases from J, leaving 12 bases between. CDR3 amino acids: CSAIRDGTEAFF. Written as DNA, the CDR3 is TGCAGTGCCATCCGGGACGGCACTGAAGCTTTCTTT.

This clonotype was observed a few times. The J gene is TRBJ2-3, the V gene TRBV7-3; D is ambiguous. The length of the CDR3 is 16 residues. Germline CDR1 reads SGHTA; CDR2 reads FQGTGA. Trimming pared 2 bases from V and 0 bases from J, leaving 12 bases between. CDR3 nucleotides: TGTGCCAGCAGCTTAGCTGAAGCAGTTAGCACAGATACGCAGTATTTT. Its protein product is CASSLAEAVSTDTQYF.

The CDR3 sequence is CASRASSGATYEQYF. As DNA, the CDR3 is TGTGCCAGTAGGGCGTCCAGCGGGGCTACCTACGAGCAGTACTTC. The rearrangement links TRBV19 to TRBJ2-7; 7 nucleotides line up with TRBD2. The CDR3 extends over 15 amino acids. Germline V gives CDR1 LNHDA, CDR2 SQIVND (reference sequence). Losses at the gene ends were 6 bases for V and 2 bases for J; bases not matched to a gene: 10. The full variable domain, its missing parts supplied by reference TRBV19 and TRBJ2-7, is DGGITQSPKYLFRKEGQNVTLSCEQNLNHDAMYWYRQDPGQGLRLIYYSQIVNDFQKGDIAEGYSVSREKKESFPLTVTSAQKNPTAFYLCASRASSGATYEQYFGPGTRLTVT.